The following is a T cell receptor beta chain sequence with its context. No antigen is known for it. Profiled with immunoSEQ multiplex PCR; TCRdb holds only in-frame clones, not every one. This table holds around 990,000 clones, roughly 77% found once. All of the donors resided in Nashville, Tennessee, and each was a Caucasian adult. These data belong to a study of shared clonotypes between healthy human individuals. Study overall: Three plates were used per donor for CD4 naive, three for CD4 memory, two for CD8 naive and one for CD8 memory.

Whole-study findings and limits: Owing to a small donor count, the genetic and exposure-history diversity represented was limited. Naive CD4 clonotypes overlapped across a few donors at roughly 4.5%.

Material: memory CD4+ T cells from PBMCs. As for subset: CD45RA-negative fraction. This receptor was taken from a man younger than 35 in good health. Some clones in this sample may be carry-over from other donors' samples.

The CDR3 region has the DNA TGTGCCAGCAGTGCTGTCCGGGCGACCGGGGAGCTGTTTTTT. Translated, it gives CASSAVRATGELFF. The chain is built from TRBV2 and TRBJ2-2; D is undetermined. Germline loops: CDR1 SNHLY, CDR2 FYNNEI. V was clipped by 4 bases and J by 5 bases, with 11 bases between them. The CDR3 length is 14 residues.